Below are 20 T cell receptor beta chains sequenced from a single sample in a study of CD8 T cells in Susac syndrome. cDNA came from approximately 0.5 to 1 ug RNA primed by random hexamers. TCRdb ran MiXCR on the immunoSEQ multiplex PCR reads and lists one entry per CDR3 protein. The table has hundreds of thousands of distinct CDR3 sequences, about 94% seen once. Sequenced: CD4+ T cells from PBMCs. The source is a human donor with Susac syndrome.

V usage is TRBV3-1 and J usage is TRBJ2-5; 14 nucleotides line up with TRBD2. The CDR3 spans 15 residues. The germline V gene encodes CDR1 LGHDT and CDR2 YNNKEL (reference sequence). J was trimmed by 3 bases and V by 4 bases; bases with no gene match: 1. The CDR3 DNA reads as TGTGCCAGCAGCCGGGGACTAGCGGGGGAAGAGACCCAGTACTTC. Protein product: CASSRGLAGEETQYF.

In nucleotides, the CDR3 is TGTGCCAGCAGCCAAGATAACGCCCTTAATGAGCAGTTCTTC. The encoded protein is CASSQDNALNEQFF. This rearrangement joins TRBV4-2 to TRBJ2-1; unclear D gene. The V and J ends lost 0 bases and 7 bases respectively, with 10 bases between them. The CDR3 covers 14 residues. CDR1 and CDR2 (germline): LGHNA, YNFKEQ.

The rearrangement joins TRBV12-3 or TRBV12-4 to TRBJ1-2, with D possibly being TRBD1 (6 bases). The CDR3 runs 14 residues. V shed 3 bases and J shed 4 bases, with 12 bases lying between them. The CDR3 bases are TGTGCCAGCAGTTTTGGTCAGGGGAGCTATGGCTACACCTTC. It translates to CASSFGQGSYGYTF.

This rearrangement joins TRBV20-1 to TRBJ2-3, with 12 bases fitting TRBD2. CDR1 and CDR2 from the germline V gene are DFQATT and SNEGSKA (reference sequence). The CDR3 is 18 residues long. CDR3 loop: CASARYPGTSGSTDTQYF. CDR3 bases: TGCGCCAGTGCTAGATACCCCGGGACTAGCGGGAGCACAGATACGCAGTATTTT.

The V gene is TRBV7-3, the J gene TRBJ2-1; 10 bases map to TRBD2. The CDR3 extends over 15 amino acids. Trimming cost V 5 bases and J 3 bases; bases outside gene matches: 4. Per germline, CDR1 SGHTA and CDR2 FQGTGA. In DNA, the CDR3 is TGTGCCAGCAGCGTTAGCGGGGGGAACTACAATGAGCAGTTCTTC. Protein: CASSVSGGNYNEQFF.

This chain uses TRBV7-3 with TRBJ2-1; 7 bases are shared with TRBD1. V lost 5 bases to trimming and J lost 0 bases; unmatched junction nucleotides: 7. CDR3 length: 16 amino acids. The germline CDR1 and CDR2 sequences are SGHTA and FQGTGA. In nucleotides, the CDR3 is TGTGCCAGCAGCCCTAGGGGACAGAGCTCCTACAATGAGCAGTTCTTC. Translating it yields CASSPRGQSSYNEQFF.

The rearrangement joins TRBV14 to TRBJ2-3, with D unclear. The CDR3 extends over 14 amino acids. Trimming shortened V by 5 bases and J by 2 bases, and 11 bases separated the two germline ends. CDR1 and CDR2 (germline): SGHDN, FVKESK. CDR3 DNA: TGTGCCAGCAGCAAATTGCTGGCCACAGATACGCAGTATTTT. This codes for CASSKLLATDTQYF. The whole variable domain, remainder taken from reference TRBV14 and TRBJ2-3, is EAGVTQFPSHSVIEKGQTVTLRCDPISGHDNLYWYRRVMGKEIKFLLHFVKESKQDESGMPNNRFLAERTGGTYSTLKVQPAELEDSGVYFCASSKLLATDTQYFGPGTRLTVL.

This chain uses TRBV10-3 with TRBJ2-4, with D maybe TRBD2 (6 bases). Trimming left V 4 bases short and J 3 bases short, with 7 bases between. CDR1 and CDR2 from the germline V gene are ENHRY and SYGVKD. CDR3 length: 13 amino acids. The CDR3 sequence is CAISVGGKNIQYF. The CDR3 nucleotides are TGTGCCATCAGTGTGGGGGGCAAAAACATTCAGTACTTC.

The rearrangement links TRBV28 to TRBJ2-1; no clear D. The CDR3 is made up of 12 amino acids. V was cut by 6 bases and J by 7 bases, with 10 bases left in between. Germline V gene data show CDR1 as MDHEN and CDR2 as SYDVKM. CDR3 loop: CASRLSQNEQFF. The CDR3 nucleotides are TGTGCCAGCAGACTTTCGCAGAATGAGCAGTTCTTC.

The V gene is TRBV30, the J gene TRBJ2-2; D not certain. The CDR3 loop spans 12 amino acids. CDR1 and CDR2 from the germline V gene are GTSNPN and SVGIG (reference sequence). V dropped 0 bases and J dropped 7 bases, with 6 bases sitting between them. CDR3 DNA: TGTGCCTGGAGTGTAACCAACGGGGAGCTGTTTTTT. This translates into CAWSVTNGELFF.

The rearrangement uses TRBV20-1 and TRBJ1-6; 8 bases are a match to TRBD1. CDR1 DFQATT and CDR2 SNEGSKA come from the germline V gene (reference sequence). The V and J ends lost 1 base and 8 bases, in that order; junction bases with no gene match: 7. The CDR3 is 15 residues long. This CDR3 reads CSARVRDRGDSPLHF. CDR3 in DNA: TGCAGTGCTAGAGTCCGCGACAGGGGTGATTCACCCCTCCACTTT.

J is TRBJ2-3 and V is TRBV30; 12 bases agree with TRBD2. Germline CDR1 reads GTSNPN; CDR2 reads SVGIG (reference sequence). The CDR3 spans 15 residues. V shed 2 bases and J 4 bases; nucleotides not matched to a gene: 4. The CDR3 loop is CAWSKLAGGSDTQYF. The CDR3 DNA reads TGTGCCTGGAGTAAACTAGCGGGGGGATCAGATACGCAGTATTTT. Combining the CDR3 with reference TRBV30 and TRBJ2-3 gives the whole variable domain SQTIHQWPATLVQPVGSPLSLECTVEGTSNPNLYWYRQAAGRGLQLLFYSVGIGQISSEVPQNLSASRPQDRQFILSSKKLLLSDSGFYLCAWSKLAGGSDTQYFGPGTRLTVL.

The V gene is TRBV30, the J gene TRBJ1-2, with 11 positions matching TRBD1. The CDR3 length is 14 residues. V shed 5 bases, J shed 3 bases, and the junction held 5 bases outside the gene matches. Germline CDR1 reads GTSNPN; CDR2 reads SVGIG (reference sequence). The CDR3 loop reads CAWRTGGTHYGYTF. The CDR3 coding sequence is TGTGCCTGGCGGACAGGGGGCACGCACTATGGCTACACCTTC.

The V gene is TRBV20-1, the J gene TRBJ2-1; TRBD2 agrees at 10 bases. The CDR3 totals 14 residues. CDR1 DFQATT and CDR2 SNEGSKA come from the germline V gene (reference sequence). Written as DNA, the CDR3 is TGCAGGTCCGATAGGAGCGGGGGGGCGAATGAGCAGTTCTTC. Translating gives CRSDRSGGANEQFF.

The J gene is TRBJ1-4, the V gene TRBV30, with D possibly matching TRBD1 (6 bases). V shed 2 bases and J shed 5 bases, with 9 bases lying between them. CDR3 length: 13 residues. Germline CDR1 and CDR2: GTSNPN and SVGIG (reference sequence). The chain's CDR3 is CAWSYQGNEKLFF. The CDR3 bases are TGTGCCTGGAGTTACCAGGGGAATGAAAAACTGTTTTTT.

The CDR3 DNA reads TGTGCCAGTAAGCTGGGTTCTGCGAACACTGAAGCTTTCTTT. Translated, it gives CASKLGSANTEAFF. V usage is TRBV19 and J usage is TRBJ1-1; D call uncertain. Germline V lookup: CDR1 LNHDA, CDR2 SQIVND (reference sequence). The CDR3 has 14 amino acids. Trimming took off 7 bases at V and 1 base at J, with 13 bases between the two ends.

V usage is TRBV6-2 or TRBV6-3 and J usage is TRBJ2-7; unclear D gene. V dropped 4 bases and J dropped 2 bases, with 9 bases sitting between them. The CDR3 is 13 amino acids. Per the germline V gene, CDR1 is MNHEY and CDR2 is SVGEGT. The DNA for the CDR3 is TGTGCCAGCAGTTCATCAGGTCCCTACGAGCAGTACTTC. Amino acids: CASSSSGPYEQYF.

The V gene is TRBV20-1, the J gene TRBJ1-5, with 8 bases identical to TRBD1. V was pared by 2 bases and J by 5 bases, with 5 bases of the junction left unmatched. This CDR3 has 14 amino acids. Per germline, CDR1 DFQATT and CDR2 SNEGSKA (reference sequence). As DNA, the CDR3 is TGCAGTGCTAGACTCCAGGACAGGGATCAGCCCCAGCATTTT. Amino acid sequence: CSARLQDRDQPQHF.

CDR3 DNA sequence: TGTGCCAGCAGTGATCGACATCTGAACACTGAAGCTTTCTTT. Its protein is CASSDRHLNTEAFF. V is TRBV25-1 and J is TRBJ1-1; no firm D call. CDR1 is MGHDK, CDR2 SYGVNS, per germline. Trimming shortened V by 3 bases and J by 0 bases, and 8 bases separated the two germline ends. The CDR3 is made up of 14 amino acids.

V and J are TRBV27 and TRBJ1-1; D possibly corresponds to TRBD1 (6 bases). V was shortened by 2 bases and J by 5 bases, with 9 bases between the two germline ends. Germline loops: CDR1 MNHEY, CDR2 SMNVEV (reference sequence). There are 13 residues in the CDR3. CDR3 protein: CASSLPGATEAFF. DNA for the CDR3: TGTGCCAGCAGTTTACCAGGGGCGACTGAAGCTTTCTTT.